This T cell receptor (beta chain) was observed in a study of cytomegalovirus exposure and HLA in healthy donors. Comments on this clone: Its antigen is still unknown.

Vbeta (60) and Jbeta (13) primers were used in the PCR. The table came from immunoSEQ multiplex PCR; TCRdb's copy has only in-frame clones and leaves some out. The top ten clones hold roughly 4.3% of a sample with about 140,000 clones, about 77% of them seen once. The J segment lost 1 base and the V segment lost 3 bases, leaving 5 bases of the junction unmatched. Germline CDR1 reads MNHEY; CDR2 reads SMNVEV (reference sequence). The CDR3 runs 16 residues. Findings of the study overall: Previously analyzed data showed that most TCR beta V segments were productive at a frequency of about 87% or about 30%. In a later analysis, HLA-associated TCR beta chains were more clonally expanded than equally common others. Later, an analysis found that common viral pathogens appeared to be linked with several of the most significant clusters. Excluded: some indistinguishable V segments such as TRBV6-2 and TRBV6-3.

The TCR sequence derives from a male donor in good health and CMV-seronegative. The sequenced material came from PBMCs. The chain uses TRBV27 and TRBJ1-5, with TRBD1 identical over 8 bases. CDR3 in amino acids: CASSFLGQGSNQPQHF. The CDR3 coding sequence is TGTGCCAGCAGTTTCCTTGGACAGGGCAGCAATCAGCCCCAGCATTTT.